This paragraph covers one T cell receptor beta chain sequence. This sample was included in a study of blood T cell repertoires in COVID-19. Study-level information: Sites across the United States, Italy and Spain contributed samples from acute and convalescent COVID-19. The cDNA or gDNA used as material had been derived from T cells, B-cell-depleted T cells, or PBMCs.

Germline lookup yields CDR1 LNHNV and CDR2 YYDKDF (reference sequence). The V and J ends lost 0 bases and 2 bases, in that order; junction bases with no gene match: 6. The CDR3 covers 16 residues. As originally analysed: Amplification of reference gene primers was used by the study to estimate nucleated cell counts. The repertoire was sequenced with immunoSEQ multiplex PCR; TCRdb's copy has only in-frame clones and lacks some. The V and J calls and clone size are taken from that table; D and trimming were inferred from the DNA. The sample yields roughly 80,000 clones, over 80% seen once. The sequence came from a man in his fifties or sixties with acute or convalescent COVID-19. The specimen was peripheral blood. V is TRBV15 and J is TRBJ1-1; 7 nucleotides agree with TRBD1. The CDR3 sequence is CATSREVGQLNTEAFF. The DNA of the CDR3 is TGTGCCACCAGCAGAGAGGTGGGACAGCTTAACACTGAAGCTTTCTTT.